Below, 32 T cell receptor beta chains from the same sample are listed, as sequenced in a study of T cells in Graves' hyperthyroidism and ophthalmopathy. Using RNA transcripts as the source, TCR beta CDR3 regions were amplified. HTBI primers were employed in a first-round RT-PCR of the TCR CDR3. TCRdb called the multiplex PCR reads again in MiXCR, with one record for every CDR3 protein. The table includes a few hundred thousand distinct CDR3 sequences, around 45% detected once. Material for sequencing was peripheral blood or thyroid tissue (not recorded which). The receptors originated from a woman younger than 35 with Graves' hyperthyroidism.

The chain uses TRBV11-2 and TRBJ1-5; D is unresolved. Germline V gene data show CDR1 as SGHAT and CDR2 as FQNNGV. Deletions cut 0 bases from V and 0 bases from J, with 9 bases between. This CDR3 is 16 amino acids long. Here the CDR3 reads CASSLEAYNSNQPQHF. The CDR3 DNA reads as TGTGCCAGCAGCTTAGAGGCATATAATAGCAATCAGCCCCAGCATTTT.

The V and J genes are TRBV7-8 and TRBJ1-2; 10 nucleotides match TRBD1. The CDR3 totals 14 residues. V shed 5 bases, J shed 9 bases, and the junction held 9 bases outside the gene matches. CDR1 is SGHVS and CDR2 is FQNEAQ in the germline V gene. The CDR3 loop reads CASSPGDRGNRYTF. DNA for the CDR3: TGTGCCAGCAGCCCCGGGGACAGGGGAAACCGCTACACCTTC.

The chain recombines TRBV24-1 with TRBJ2-2; D gene uncertain. The CDR3 is 16 residues long. The germline V gene has CDR1 KGHDR and CDR2 SFDVKD. V lost 5 bases and J lost 2, with 14 bases in between. CDR3 coding DNA: TGTGCCACCAGTGTCATCGGCACAGATAACACCGGGGAGCTGTTTTTT. Amino acids: CATSVIGTDNTGELFF.

This clonotype was counted a single time. The chain links TRBV29-1 to TRBJ1-4, with a possible D match to TRBD1 (5 bases). V was cut by 4 bases and J by 7 bases, with 19 bases left in between. Germline V gene data show CDR1 as SQVTM and CDR2 as ANQGSEA. The CDR3 length is 15 residues. The CDR3 nucleotides are TGCAGCGTTGGGGGGTTCCAAGAGACCGGTGAAAAACTGTTTTTT. Amino acids: CSVGGFQETGEKLFF.

This clonotype occurred many times. The V gene is TRBV7-9, the J gene TRBJ2-7; possible D gene TRBD2, 5 bases. Trimming pared 0 bases from V and 3 bases from J, leaving 12 bases between. CDR1 is SEHNR, CDR2 FQNEAQ, per germline (reference sequence). This CDR3 is 15 amino acids long. The CDR3 DNA reads as TGTGCCAGCAGCTTAGCGAGTCGAGGGCTCTACGAGCAGTACTTC. The encoded protein is CASSLASRGLYEQYF.

The rearrangement uses TRBV7-8 and TRBJ2-1; the D is unclear. Trimming left V 5 bases short and J 9 bases short, with 11 bases between. Germline V lookup: CDR1 SGHVS, CDR2 FQNEAQ. This CDR3 has 12 amino acids. The CDR3 sequence is CASSLGRTEQFF. CDR3 DNA: TGTGCCAGCAGCCTAGGACGTACTGAGCAGTTCTTC.

About this clonotype itself: This sequence may be a read error, since a much larger clone differs from it by one base. The V gene is TRBV6-5, the J gene TRBJ1-1; a possible D gene is TRBD1 (5 bases). This CDR3 has 12 residues. Trimming pared 9 bases from V and 9 bases from J, leaving 17 bases between. Germline V CDR1 and CDR2: MNHEY, SVGAGI. The CDR3 spells CASMFGGAKAFF. CDR3 DNA: TGTGCCAGTATGTTCGGGGGTGCTAAAGCTTTCTTT.

This clonotype was observed many times. V and J are TRBV7-6 and TRBJ1-2, with D possibly being TRBD1 (6 bases). Germline V gene data show CDR1 as SGHVS and CDR2 as FNYEAQ. V lost 2 bases and J lost 4, with 17 bases in between. This CDR3 has 16 residues. CDR3: CASSLSRGRGSYGYTF. CDR3 DNA: TGTGCCAGCAGCTTAAGTCGGGGGCGTGGGAGCTATGGCTACACCTTC. The whole variable domain, remainder taken from reference TRBV7-6 and TRBJ1-2, is GAGVSQSPRYKVTKRGQDVALRCDPISGHVSLYWYRQALGQGPEFLTYFNYEAQQDKSGLPNDRFSAERPEGSISTLTIQRTEQRDSAMYRCASSLSRGRGSYGYTFGSGTRLTVV.

About this clonotype itself: Given a much more abundant clone one base away, this may be a read error. This chain connects TRBV6-5 to TRBJ2-2; 7 nucleotides line up with TRBD1. J gave up 5 bases and V 7 bases, and 1 base lay outside the gene matches. CDR3 length: 12 amino acids. CDR1 and CDR2 (germline): MNHEY, SVGAGI. The CDR3 DNA follows: TGTGCCAGCATGACAGGGACCGGGGAGCTGTTTTTT. Translation gives CASMTGTGELFF.

The J gene is TRBJ1-6, the V gene TRBV7-9; D unresolved. Looked up from germline, CDR1 is SEHNR and CDR2 is FQNEAQ (reference sequence). Between the trimmed V and J ends, which lost 1 base and 8 bases, there was a span of 9 bases. CDR3 length: 14 amino acids. DNA of the CDR3: TGTGCCAGCAGCTTAGTGGCAGGTCATTCACCCCTCCACTTT. Protein sequence: CASSLVAGHSPLHF. The full variable domain, rest sourced from reference TRBV7-9 and TRBJ1-6, is DTGVSQNPRHKITKRGQNVTFRCDPISEHNRLYWYRQTLGQGPEFLTYFQNEAQLEKSRLLSDRFSAERPKGSFSTLEIQRTEQGDSAMYLCASSLVAGHSPLHFGNGTRLTVT.

This clonotype has only one observation. An end of the junction does not agree with germline; a read error may underlie this. The chain carries TRBV7-8 and TRBJ2-2, with TRBD1 matching over 8 bases. The CDR3 runs to 13 residues. CDR1 and CDR2 (germline): SGHVS, FQNEAQ. CDR3 region: CASSPRGRGELFF. CDR3 nucleotides: TGTGCCAGCAGCCCCAGGGGGCGCGGGGAGTTGTTTTTT.

The CDR3: CASSFAGGRPYEQYF. The CDR3 nucleotides read TGTGCCAGCAGTTTCGCGGGCGGCAGACCCTACGAGCAGTACTTC. The V and J genes are TRBV12-3 or TRBV12-4 and TRBJ2-7; D may be TRBD2 (5 bases). V lost 3 bases, J lost 2 bases, and 14 bases lay in between. There are 15 residues in the CDR3.

This clonotype was observed at least ten times. V gene TRBV5-4 combines with J gene TRBJ1-2; D unclear. Per the germline V gene, CDR1 is SGHNT and CDR2 is YYREEE (reference sequence). The CDR3 consists of 13 residues. Trimming took 3 bases from V and 4 from J, leaving 10 bases between them. As DNA, the CDR3 is TGTGCCAGCAGCTCCCTGATGGTCTATGGCTACACCTTC. The encoded protein is CASSSLMVYGYTF.

This clonotype was detected many times. The chain is built from TRBV12-3 or TRBV12-4 and TRBJ1-5; no clear D gene. This CDR3 has 12 residues. Trimming took off 1 base at V and 6 bases at J, with 4 bases between the two ends. In DNA, the CDR3 is TGTGCCAGCAGTTTAGGCGTTCAGCCCCAGCATTTT. Its translation: CASSLGVQPQHF.

The CDR3 region is CASSLEAGGYEQPQHF. In nucleotides, the CDR3 is TGTGCCAGCAGCTTAGAAGCGGGAGGATACGAGCAGCCCCAGCATTTT. The chain recombines TRBV11-2 with TRBJ1-5; D unresolved. The germline V gene has CDR1 SGHAT and CDR2 FQNNGV. Between the trimmed V and J ends, which lost 0 bases and 7 bases, there was a span of 16 bases. The length of the CDR3 is 16 residues.

This clonotype is a singleton in its sample. The rearrangement links TRBV20-1 to TRBJ2-5; 8 bases fit TRBD2. The CDR3 is 15 residues long. With V trimmed by 3 bases and J by 3 bases, 9 bases remained unmatched. Looked up from germline, CDR1 is DFQATT and CDR2 is SNEGSKA (reference sequence). CDR3 loop: CSASGSGRVEETQYF. CDR3 DNA: TGCAGTGCTAGCGGAAGCGGGAGAGTGGAAGAGACCCAGTACTTC.

This clonotype was found many times. The CDR3 DNA sequence: TGTGCCAGCAGCTTATCCGACAGGGCCGCAAGTCAGCCCCAGCATTTT. Encoded protein: CASSLSDRAASQPQHF. This rearrangement joins TRBV7-6 to TRBJ1-5; 7 bases are shared with TRBD1. Germline V lookup: CDR1 SGHVS, CDR2 FNYEAQ. V lost 2 bases to trimming and J lost 6 bases; unmatched junction nucleotides: 10. This CDR3 contains 16 residues. The whole variable domain, remainder taken from reference TRBV7-6 and TRBJ1-5, is GAGVSQSPRYKVTKRGQDVALRCDPISGHVSLYWYRQALGQGPEFLTYFNYEAQQDKSGLPNDRFSAERPEGSISTLTIQRTEQRDSAMYRCASSLSDRAASQPQHFGDGTRLSIL.

Ten or more counts support this clonotype. The rearrangement uses TRBV7-2 and TRBJ1-1, with D possibly being TRBD1 (5 bases). The CDR3 consists of 13 residues. With 4 bases removed from V and 4 bases from J, the gap between germline ends came to 10 bases. CDR1 and CDR2 from the germline V gene are SGHTA and FQGNSA. DNA for the CDR3: TGTGCCAGCAGCTCGGGGGGAAGCACTGAAGCTTTCTTT. It encodes CASSSGGSTEAFF.

The chain combines TRBV7-6 with TRBJ2-7, with D possibly being TRBD2 (6 bases). The DNA matches TRBJ2-1 better at its end, which makes the J call doubtful. The CDR3 is 14 residues long. Germline lookup yields CDR1 SGHVS and CDR2 FNYEAQ. CDR3 in amino acids: CASSLDLAANEQFF. CDR3 coding DNA: TGTGCCAGCAGCTTAGACTTAGCGGCTAATGAGCAGTTCTTC.

The table lists this clonotype with many counts. The chain combines TRBV12-3 or TRBV12-4 with TRBJ1-1, with D unresolved. This CDR3 is 15 amino acids long. Deletions cut 7 bases from V and 2 bases from J, with 17 bases between. The CDR3 here is CASISRRRPNTEAFF. The CDR3 DNA follows: TGTGCCAGCATCTCACGACGGAGACCTAACACTGAAGCTTTCTTT.

The genes are TRBV10-3 and TRBJ1-1; 8 positions agree with TRBD1. With V trimmed by 11 bases and J by 0 bases, 11 bases remained unmatched. The germline CDR1 and CDR2 sequences are ENHRY and SYGVKD. CDR3 length: 15 amino acids. The CDR3 DNA follows: TGTGCCCCGTGGACCCGGACAGGGATGAACACTGAAGCTTTCTTT. It specifies CAPWTRTGMNTEAFF.

Concerning this clonotype: A much larger clone differs by one base, so this may be a read error. The CDR3 here is CACRRSSFGGNTEAFF. Here the CDR3 DNA reads TGTGCCTGCAGACGTTCCTCCTTTGGTGGAAACACTGAAGCTTTCTTT. The chain joins TRBV6-5 to TRBJ1-1; no definite D call. The CDR3 runs 16 residues. Per germline, CDR1 MNHEY and CDR2 SVGAGI.

The genes are TRBV10-3 and TRBJ2-7, with 10 bases aligning to TRBD2. J gave up 5 bases and V 5 bases, and 6 bases lay outside the gene matches. The CDR3 has 14 amino acids. Germline assignment: CDR1 ENHRY and CDR2 SYGVKD. The chain's CDR3 is CAISPPLAGDEQYF. The CDR3 region has the DNA TGTGCCATCAGTCCACCCCTAGCGGGAGACGAGCAGTACTTC.

The DNA of the CDR3 is TGTGCCAGCAGATCCCTAGCGGGGGACACAGATACGCAGTATTTT. Its protein is CASRSLAGDTDTQYF. The J gene is TRBJ2-3, the V gene TRBV11-2, with 10 bases lining up with TRBD2. Germline values: CDR1 SGHAT, CDR2 FQNNGV. This CDR3 spans 15 amino acids. J lost 2 bases, V lost 6 bases, and 5 bases had no gene match. The full variable domain, completed using reference TRBV11-2 and TRBJ2-3, is EAGVAQSPRYKIIEKRQSVAFWCNPISGHATLYWYQQILGQGPKLLIQFQNNGVVDDSQLPKDRFSAERLKGVDSTLKIQPAKLEDSAVYLCASRSLAGDTDTQYFGPGTRLTVL.

This chain joins TRBV7-9 and TRBJ2-5; perhaps TRBD2 as D (6 bases). Looked up from germline, CDR1 is SEHNR and CDR2 is FQNEAQ (reference sequence). The CDR3 has 14 amino acids. The ends were cut back, 7 bases at V and 5 bases at J, with 17 bases in the middle. The CDR3: CASTPGEGGETQYF. The CDR3 region has the DNA TGTGCCAGCACCCCAGGAGAAGGAGGGGAGACCCAGTACTTC.

The table lists this clonotype with a count of one. The chain is built from TRBV29-1 and TRBJ2-5; D assignment may be TRBD1 or TRBD2 (5 bases each). The CDR3 loop spans 16 amino acids. The germline V gene encodes CDR1 SQVTM and CDR2 ANQGSEA. V lost 5 bases and J lost 4, with 23 bases in between. CDR3 sequence (DNA): TGCAGCGTTCCTACAACAGGTTGGGGAGTGCGAGAGACCCAGTACTTC. It encodes CSVPTTGWGVRETQYF.

V and J are TRBV2 and TRBJ1-5; D is possibly TRBD1 (5 bases). Trimming took off 8 bases at V and 3 bases at J, with 14 bases between the two ends. The CDR3 totals 14 residues. Per germline, CDR1 SNHLY and CDR2 FYNNEI. The CDR3 coding sequence is TGTGCCAGCGGCAGGGTGGGGATCAATCAGCCCCAGCATTTT. It encodes CASGRVGINQPQHF.

V is TRBV10-3 and J is TRBJ1-5; D is possibly TRBD1 (5 bases). The V end was cut by 11 bases, the J end by 6 bases, with 20 bases between. Per germline, CDR1 ENHRY and CDR2 SYGVKD. This CDR3 has 14 residues. CDR3 coding DNA: TGTGCCTCGGCCGCCTCAGGGTCCGGTCAGCCCCAGCATTTT. Translated: CASAASGSGQPQHF.

This clonotype occurred many times. The chain carries TRBV11-1 and TRBJ2-1, with 11 bases lining up with TRBD2. The V and J ends lost 4 bases and 1 base, in that order; junction bases with no gene match: 6. The CDR3 runs to 17 residues. CDR1 is SGHAT and CDR2 is FQDESV in the germline V gene (reference sequence). CDR3 bases: TGTGCCAGCAGCTCGTGGACTAGCGGGTCGTCCTACAATGAGCAGTTCTTC. Translation: CASSSWTSGSSYNEQFF.

The chain recombines TRBV29-1 with TRBJ2-5; 8 bases align to TRBD2. From germline, CDR1 is SQVTM and CDR2 ANQGSEA. This CDR3 comprises 14 residues. V shed 8 bases, J shed 1 base, and the junction held 9 bases outside the gene matches. DNA for the CDR3: TGCAGCCATCTTGGACTAGCCTTCCAAGAGACCCAGTACTTC. This translates into CSHLGLAFQETQYF.

The DNA for the CDR3 is TGTGCCAGCAGCGTAGGGACAGCCTACGGGGCCAACGTCCTGACTTTC. Translation: CASSVGTAYGANVLTF. This chain links TRBV9 with TRBJ2-6; D is possibly TRBD1 (6 bases). CDR1 is SGDLS, CDR2 YYNGEE, per germline. Trimming cost V 0 bases and J 4 bases, with 11 bases left between them. This CDR3 spans 16 amino acids.

In this sample, this clonotype turned up many times. The rearrangement joins TRBV6-1 to TRBJ2-5; D perhaps matches TRBD2 (5 bases). This CDR3 is 14 amino acids long. CDR1 is MNHNS and CDR2 is SASEGT in the germline V gene. V lost 2 bases and J lost 3, with 10 bases in between. CDR3 residues: CASSEMPGEETQYF. DNA of the CDR3: TGTGCCAGCAGTGAAATGCCCGGGGAAGAGACCCAGTACTTC.